This T cell receptor (beta chain) came from a study of shared clonotypes between healthy human individuals (TCRdb year 2020). A note on the overall study: A few men and a couple of women, aged 18 to 49 years, made up the cohort. Per donor, three plates each were used for CD4 naive and CD4 memory, two for CD8 naive, and one for CD8 memory. Blood TCR repertoires of a handful of healthy adults were deeply sequenced to estimate repertoire size and the extent of clonotype sharing between individuals. To increase sequencing depth and limit assay-specific biases, different laboratories used diverse techniques to prepare libraries and sequence TCR repertoires. Per donor, leukapheresis produced somewhere between about 0.85 and 10 billion PBMCs.

Healthy HIV-negative adults with no recently reported acute infections or vaccinations were included as donors. All donors were Caucasian adults living in Nashville, Tennessee, USA. CD4+ T cells were enriched through magnetic negative selection, after which naive cells were positively selected on CD45RA and the remaining negative fraction served as the memory subset. Blood was obtained by leukapheresis, after which PBMCs were separated by Ficoll-Histopaque density gradient centrifugation and cryopreserved in liquid nitrogen vapor phase. Analytical flow cytometry was used to check the purity and quantity of every magnetically sorted T cell population. From each sorted fraction, genomic DNA was isolated and quantified by UV absorbance on a Nanodrop 2000c. Inclusive of the bounding cysteine and phenylalanine, the CDR3 is 17 residues long. This entry keeps only the CDR3 DNA: 51 bases, framed from base 1. CDR1 SNHLY and CDR2 FYNNEI are derived from the germline V gene. Trimmed from V: 1 base; trimmed from J: 6 bases; junction bases lacking a gene match: 7.

Overall study results and their limits: Incomplete sequencing was indicated by rarefaction of sorted-subset datasets, despite the large sequencing depth. Higher generation probabilities were observed for clonotypes shared by all four sorted-subset donors than for non-shared clonotypes. The genetic and exposure-history diversity represented was limited by the small number of donors. Naive subsets generally had larger estimated clonotype richness than memory subsets did. Across a few donors, 4.5% to 6.5% of naive CD4, roughly 3.5% of naive CD8, 2.3% of memory CD4, and approximately 0.4% of memory CD8 clonotypes were shared. Pairwise subsampling indicated that sequencing depth was expected to affect the degree of clonotype sharing among donors. Sampling was restricted to blood, and TCR repertoires in tissue are likely to differ from TCR repertoires in blood.

Using the deep immunoSEQ assay, TCR CDR3 regions were amplified from genomic DNA by multiplex PCR. For each cell subset, the extracted genomic DNA was distributed evenly across all wells of several immunoSEQ 96-well plates, and each plate served as one replicate. For sorted subsets, 150 to 250 ng genomic DNA, equal to 25,000 to 35,000 T cell genomes, was loaded into each replicate PCR. Purified libraries were measured with a Qubit 3.0 fluorometer, size-checked on a Bioanalyzer 2100, and measured again with the KAPA Library Quantification kit. A separate single-read 150-cycle Illumina NextSeq 550 flow cell was used to sequence each immunoSEQ 96-well plate. Per the source publication's procedure: Because the immunoSEQ output included only junctional sequences and no quality scores, the filtering could not be the same as the filtering used for full-length reads. Sequences were annotated with PyIR, a Python wrapper for IgBLAST v1.9, and V/J genes and CDR3 were assigned using IMGT germline references. Reads with weak V/J assignments (E-value above 1e-6), missing CDR3, stop codons, out-of-frame junctions, or ambiguous translated residues were removed. V3J clonotypes were defined as sequences sharing the same inferred V gene, J gene, and CDR3 amino acid sequence. To compute the percentage overlap between repertoires, the number of shared unique clonotypes was divided by the size of the smaller repertoire. Three approaches were used to assess repertoire richness: RTK rarefaction, the Chao1 estimator, and Recon v2.1 estimates of unobserved clonotypes. For all TCRbeta clonotypes obtained by the gDNA method from a handful of donors, generation probabilities were computed with OLGA. TCRdb re-hosts the immuneACCESS table, in-frame sequences only. Its copies lack some clones; in the studies checked, an unresolved V gene accounts for under half of them, and the cause for the rest is not known. V and J calls and clone size come straight from that table; D and trimming were deduced from the DNA. Counted in this sample were fewer than 3 million clones; 85% to 95% of them appeared once. The ten biggest clones cover 0.37% of the sample.

In the case of this clone: Its cognate antigen has yet to be identified. One base away there is no much larger clone; base qualities are not given.

The rearrangement combines TRBV2 with TRBJ1-4; the junction holds 11 bases that match TRBD1. The sample comprised naive CD4+ T cells from PBMCs. The meaning of the sample's cell subset or site label: CD45RA+ positively selected. This receptor was identified in a man between 18 and 35 years old in good health. Some clones in this sample may be carry-over from other donors' samples. The nucleotides read TGTGCCAGCAGTGAAGGGGGGACAGGGGGAGGAGATGAAAAACTGTTTTTT. It translates as CASSEGGTGGGDEKLFF.